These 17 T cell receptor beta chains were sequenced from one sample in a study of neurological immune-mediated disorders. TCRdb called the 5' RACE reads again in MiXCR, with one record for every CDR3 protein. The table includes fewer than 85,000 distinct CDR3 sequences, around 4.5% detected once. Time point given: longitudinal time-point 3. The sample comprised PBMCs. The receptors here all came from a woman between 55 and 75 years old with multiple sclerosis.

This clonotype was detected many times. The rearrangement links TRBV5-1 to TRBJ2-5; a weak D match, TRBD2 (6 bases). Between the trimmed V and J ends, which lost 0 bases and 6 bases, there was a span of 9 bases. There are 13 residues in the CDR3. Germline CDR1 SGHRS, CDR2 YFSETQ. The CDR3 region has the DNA TGCGCCAGCAGCTTGGATGGGAGGCAGACCCAGTACTTC. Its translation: CASSLDGRQTQYF.

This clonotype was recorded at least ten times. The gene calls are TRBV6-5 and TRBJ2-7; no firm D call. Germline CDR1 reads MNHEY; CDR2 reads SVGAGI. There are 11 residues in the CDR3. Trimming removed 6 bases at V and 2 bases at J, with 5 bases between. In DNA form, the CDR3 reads TGTGCCAGCAGGGCAGCCTACGAGCAGTACTTC. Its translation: CASRAAYEQYF.

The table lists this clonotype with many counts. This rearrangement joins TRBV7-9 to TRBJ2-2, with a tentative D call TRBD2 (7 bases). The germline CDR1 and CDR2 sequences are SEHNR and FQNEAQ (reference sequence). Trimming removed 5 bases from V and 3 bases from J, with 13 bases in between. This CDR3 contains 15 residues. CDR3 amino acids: CASSHTGRDTGELFF. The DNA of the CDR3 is TGTGCCAGCAGCCATACAGGGAGGGACACCGGGGAGCTGTTTTTT.

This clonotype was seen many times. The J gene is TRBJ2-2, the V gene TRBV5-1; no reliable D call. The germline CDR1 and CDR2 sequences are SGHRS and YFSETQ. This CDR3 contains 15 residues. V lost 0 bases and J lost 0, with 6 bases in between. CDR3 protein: CASSLDVANTGELFF. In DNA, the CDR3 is TGCGCCAGCAGCTTGGATGTGGCGAACACCGGGGAGCTGTTTTTT.

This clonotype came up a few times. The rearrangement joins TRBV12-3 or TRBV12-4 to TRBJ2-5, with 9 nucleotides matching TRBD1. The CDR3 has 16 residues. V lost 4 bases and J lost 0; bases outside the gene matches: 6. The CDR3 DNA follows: TGTGCCAGCAGTTCCGGGACAGGGTCGTACCAAGAGACCCAGTACTTC. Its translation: CASSSGTGSYQETQYF.

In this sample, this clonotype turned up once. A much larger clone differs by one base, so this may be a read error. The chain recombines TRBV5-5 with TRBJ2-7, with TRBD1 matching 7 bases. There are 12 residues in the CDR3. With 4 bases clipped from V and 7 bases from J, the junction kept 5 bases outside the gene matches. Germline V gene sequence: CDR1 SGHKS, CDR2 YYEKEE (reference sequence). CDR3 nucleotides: TGTGCCAGCAGCCTTACAGGGGAGGAGCAGTACTTC. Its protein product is CASSLTGEEQYF.

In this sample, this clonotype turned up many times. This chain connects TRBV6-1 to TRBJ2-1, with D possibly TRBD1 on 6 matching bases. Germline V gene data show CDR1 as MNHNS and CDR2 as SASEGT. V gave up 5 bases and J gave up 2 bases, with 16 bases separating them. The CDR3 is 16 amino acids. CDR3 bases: TGTGCCAGCAGTCCAAGCAGGGGCTCACCCTACAATGAGCAGTTCTTC. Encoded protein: CASSPSRGSPYNEQFF.

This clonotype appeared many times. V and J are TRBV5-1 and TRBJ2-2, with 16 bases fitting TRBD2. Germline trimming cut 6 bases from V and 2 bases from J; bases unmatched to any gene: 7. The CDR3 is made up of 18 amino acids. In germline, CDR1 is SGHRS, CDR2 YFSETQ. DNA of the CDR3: TGCGCCAGCAACCCGGGACTAGCGGGGGGGCCAAACACCGGGGAGCTGTTTTTT. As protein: CASNPGLAGGPNTGELFF.

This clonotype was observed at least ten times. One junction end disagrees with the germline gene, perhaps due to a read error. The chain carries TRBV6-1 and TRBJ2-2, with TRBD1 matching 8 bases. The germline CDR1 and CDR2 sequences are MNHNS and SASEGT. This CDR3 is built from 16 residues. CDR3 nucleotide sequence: TGTGCCAGCAGAGAAGGGACAGGTTTTAGGACCGGGGAGCTGTTTTTT. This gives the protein CASREGTGFRTGELFF.

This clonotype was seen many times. The CDR3 protein is CSAIAGGLETQYF. CDR3 bases: TGCAGTGCTATAGCGGGGGGGTTGGAGACCCAGTACTTC. J is TRBJ2-5 and V is TRBV20-1; TRBD2 matches at 11 bases. Per the germline V gene, CDR1 is DFQATT and CDR2 is SNEGSKA (reference sequence). The CDR3 consists of 13 residues. Losses at the gene ends were 4 bases for V and 5 bases for J; bases not matched to a gene: 3.

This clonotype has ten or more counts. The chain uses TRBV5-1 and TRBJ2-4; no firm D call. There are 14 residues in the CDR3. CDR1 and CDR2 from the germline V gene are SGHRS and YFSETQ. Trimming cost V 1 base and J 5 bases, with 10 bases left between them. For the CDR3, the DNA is TGCGCCAGCAGCTTGTCCCCCCCCCAAAACATTCAGTACTTC. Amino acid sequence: CASSLSPPQNIQYF.

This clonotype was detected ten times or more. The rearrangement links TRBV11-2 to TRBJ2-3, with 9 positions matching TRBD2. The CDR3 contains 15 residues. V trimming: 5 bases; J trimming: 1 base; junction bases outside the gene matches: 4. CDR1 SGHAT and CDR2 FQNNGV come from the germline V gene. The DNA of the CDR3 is TGTGCCAGCAGCACGCGGGGGGGACGCACAGATACGCAGTATTTT. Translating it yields CASSTRGGRTDTQYF.

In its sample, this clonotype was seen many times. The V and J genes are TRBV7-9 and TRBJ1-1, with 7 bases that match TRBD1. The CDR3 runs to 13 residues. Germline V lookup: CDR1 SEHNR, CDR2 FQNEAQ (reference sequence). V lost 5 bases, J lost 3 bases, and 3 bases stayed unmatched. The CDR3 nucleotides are TGTGCCAGCAGCCAGGGACAGCACACTGAAGCTTTCTTT. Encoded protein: CASSQGQHTEAFF.

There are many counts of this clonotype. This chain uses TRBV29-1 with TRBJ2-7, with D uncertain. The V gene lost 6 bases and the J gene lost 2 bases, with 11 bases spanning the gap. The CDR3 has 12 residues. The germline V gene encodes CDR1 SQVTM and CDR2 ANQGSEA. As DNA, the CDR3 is TGCAGCGTCCGGCTACAGACCTACGAGCAGTACTTC. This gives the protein CSVRLQTYEQYF.

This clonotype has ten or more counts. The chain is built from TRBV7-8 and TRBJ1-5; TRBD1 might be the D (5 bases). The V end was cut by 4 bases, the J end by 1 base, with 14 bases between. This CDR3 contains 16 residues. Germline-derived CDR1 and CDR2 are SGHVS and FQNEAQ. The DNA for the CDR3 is TGTGCCAGCAGCTCCGGGGGAGGGTTGAGCAATCAGCCCCAGCATTTT. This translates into CASSSGGGLSNQPQHF.

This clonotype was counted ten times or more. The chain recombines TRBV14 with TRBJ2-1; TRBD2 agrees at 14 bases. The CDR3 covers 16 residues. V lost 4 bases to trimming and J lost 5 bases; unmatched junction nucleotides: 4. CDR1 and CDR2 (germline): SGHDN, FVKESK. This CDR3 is CASSRPGLAGDNEQFF. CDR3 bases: TGTGCCAGCAGCCGACCGGGACTAGCGGGGGACAATGAGCAGTTCTTC.

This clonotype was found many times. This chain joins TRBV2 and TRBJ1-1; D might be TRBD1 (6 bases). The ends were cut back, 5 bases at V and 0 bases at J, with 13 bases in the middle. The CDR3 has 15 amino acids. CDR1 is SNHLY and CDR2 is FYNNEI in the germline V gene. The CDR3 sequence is CASSSSGAVNTEAFF. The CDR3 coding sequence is TGTGCCAGCAGTTCCTCGGGGGCCGTGAACACTGAAGCTTTCTTT.